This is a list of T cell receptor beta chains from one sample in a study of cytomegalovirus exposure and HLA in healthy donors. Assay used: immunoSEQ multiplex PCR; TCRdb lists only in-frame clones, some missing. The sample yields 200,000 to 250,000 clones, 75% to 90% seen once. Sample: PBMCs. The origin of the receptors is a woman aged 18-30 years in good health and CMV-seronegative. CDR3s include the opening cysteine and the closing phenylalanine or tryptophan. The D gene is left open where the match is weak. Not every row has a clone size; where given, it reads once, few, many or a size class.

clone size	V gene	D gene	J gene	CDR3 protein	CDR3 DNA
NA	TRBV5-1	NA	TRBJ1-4	CASSFRGTDEKLFF	TGCGCCAGCAGCTTCAGGGGAACGGATGAAAAACTGTTTTTT
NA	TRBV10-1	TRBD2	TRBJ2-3	CAAPAGATDTQYF	TGCGCCGCCCCAGCGGGGGCCACAGATACGCAGTATTTT
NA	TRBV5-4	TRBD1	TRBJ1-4	CASSSRGRTNEKLFF	TGTGCCAGCAGCTCCAGGGGGAGGACTAATGAAAAACTGTTTTTT
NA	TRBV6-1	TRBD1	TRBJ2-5	CASSPTGGGQETQYF	TGTGCCAGCAGCCCCACAGGGGGAGGCCAAGAGACCCAGTACTTC
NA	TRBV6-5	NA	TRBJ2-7	CASSYSSGNEQYF	TGTGCCAGCAGTTACTCCAGTGGAAACGAGCAGTACTTC
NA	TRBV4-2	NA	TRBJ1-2	CASSQEAAGRSSYGYTF	TGTGCCAGCAGCCAAGAGGCGGCAGGACGGAGCTCCTATGGCTACACCTTC
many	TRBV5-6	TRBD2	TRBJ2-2	CASSLSSGSYAGELFF	TGTGCCAGCAGCTTGAGTAGCGGGAGTTACGCCGGGGAGCTGTTTTTT
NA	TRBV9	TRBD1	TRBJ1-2	CASTGQVRANYGYTF	TGTGCCAGCACGGGACAGGTACGAGCTAACTATGGCTACACCTTC
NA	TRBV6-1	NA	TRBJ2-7	CASSEDGAQGGSYEQYF	TGTGCCAGCAGTGAAGATGGGGCACAGGGCGGCTCCTACGAGCAGTACTTC
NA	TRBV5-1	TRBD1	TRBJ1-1	CASTKGARGTEAFF	TGCGCCAGCACAAAGGGGGCGCGGGGCACTGAAGCTTTCTTT
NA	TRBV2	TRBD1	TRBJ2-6	CASKGQGGPGANVLTF	TGTGCCAGCAAGGGACAGGGAGGCCCTGGGGCCAACGTCCTGACTTTC
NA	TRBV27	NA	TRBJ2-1	CASSSWNGDEQFF	TGTGCCAGCAGCAGCTGGAATGGCGATGAGCAGTTCTTC
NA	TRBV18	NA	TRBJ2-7	CASSPRDRPQLEQYF	TGTGCCAGCTCACCCCGGGACCGTCCTCAGTTGGAGCAGTACTTC
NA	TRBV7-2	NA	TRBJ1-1	CASSPDTEAFF	TGTGCCAGCAGCCCTGACACTGAAGCTTTCTTT
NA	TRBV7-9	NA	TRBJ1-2	CASYGGADYGYTF	TGTGCCAGCTACGGAGGGGCAGACTATGGCTACACCTTC
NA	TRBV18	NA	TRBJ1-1	CASSPPVNTEAFF	TGTGCCAGCTCACCACCGGTTAACACTGAAGCTTTCTTT
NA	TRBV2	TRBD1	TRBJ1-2	CASSGQGANYGYTF	TGTGCCAGCAGTGGACAGGGGGCTAACTATGGCTACACCTTC
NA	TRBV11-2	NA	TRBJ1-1	CASSLGIEAFF	TGTGCCAGCAGCTTAGGGATTGAAGCTTTCTTT
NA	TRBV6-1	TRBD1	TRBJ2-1	CASRGTGTEQFF	TGTGCCAGCAGAGGGACAGGGACCGAGCAGTTCTTC
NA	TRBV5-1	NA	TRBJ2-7	CASSLGYEQYF	TGCGCCAGCAGCTTGGGCTACGAGCAGTACTTC
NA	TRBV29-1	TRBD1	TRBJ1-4	CSALDRVGEKLFF	TGCAGCGCCCTGGACAGGGTAGGAGAAAAACTGTTTTTT
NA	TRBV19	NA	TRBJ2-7	CASSNGSYEQYF	TGTGCCAGTAGCAACGGCTCCTACGAGCAGTACTTC